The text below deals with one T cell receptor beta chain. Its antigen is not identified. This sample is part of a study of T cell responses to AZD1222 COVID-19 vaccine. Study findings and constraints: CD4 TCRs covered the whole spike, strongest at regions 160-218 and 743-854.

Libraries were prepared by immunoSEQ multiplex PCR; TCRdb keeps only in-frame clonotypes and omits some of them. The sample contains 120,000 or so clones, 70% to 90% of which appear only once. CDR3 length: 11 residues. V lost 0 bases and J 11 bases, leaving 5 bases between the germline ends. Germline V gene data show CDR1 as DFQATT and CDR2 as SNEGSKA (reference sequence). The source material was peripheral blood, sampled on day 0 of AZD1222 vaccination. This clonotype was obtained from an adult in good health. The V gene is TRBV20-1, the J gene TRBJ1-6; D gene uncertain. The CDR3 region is CSAREGTPLHF. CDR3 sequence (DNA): TGCAGTGCTAGAGAGGGGACACCCCTCCACTTT.